This TCR beta chain was found in a study of blood T cell repertoires in COVID-19. About the study: T cells, B-cell-depleted T cells, or PBMCs provided the cDNA or gDNA that served as material.

The V gene's germline CDR1 is SGHNT and CDR2 YENEEA. The CDR3 has 13 amino acids. Trimming shortened V by 5 bases and J by 2 bases, and 9 bases separated the two germline ends. Some clones are missing from TCRdb's copy, which holds only in-frame ones; the method was immunoSEQ multiplex PCR. The data hold about 82,000 clones, with about 83% observed a single time. This sequence joins TRBV11-3 and TRBJ2-5; D is ambiguous. The specimen was peripheral blood. The source is a woman aged 60-75 years with acute or convalescent COVID-19. The CDR3 coding sequence is TGTGCCAGCAGCCCGACTTATCAAGAGACCCAGTACTTC. Its translation is CASSPTYQETQYF.